These 32 T cell receptor beta chains share one sample of origin, sequenced in a study of blood T cell repertoires in COVID-19. TCRdb's copy holds only in-frame clones and misses some; the assay was immunoSEQ multiplex PCR. The table includes about 300,000 clones, roughly 86% detected once. The sequenced sample was peripheral blood. Source of these receptors: an older man with acute or convalescent COVID-19.

The chain is built from TRBV9 and TRBJ1-1; 10 positions agree with TRBD1. Losses at the gene ends were 3 bases for V and 5 bases for J; bases not matched to a gene: 7. Germline V gene lookup returns CDR1 SGDLS and CDR2 YYNGEE. This CDR3 contains 15 residues. CDR3 residues: CASSARQGAQTEAFF. CDR3 in DNA: TGTGCCAGCAGCGCCCGACAGGGGGCGCAAACTGAAGCTTTCTTT.

The V and J genes are TRBV18 and TRBJ2-7, with TRBD2 matching over 8 bases. V was clipped by 6 bases and J by 3 bases; unmatched bases: 7. The CDR3 runs to 14 residues. Germline V lookup: CDR1 KGHSH, CDR2 LQKENI. The CDR3 nucleotides read TGTGCCAGCTCGTGGGATGCGGGGGGCTACGAGCAGTACTTC. This translates into CASSWDAGGYEQYF.

As DNA, the CDR3 is TGTGCCAGTAGTGGACTAGCGGGAGATATCACAGATACGCAGTATTTT. This gives the protein CASSGLAGDITDTQYF. The chain has TRBV19 and TRBJ2-3, with 13 bases matching TRBD2. In germline, CDR1 is LNHDA, CDR2 SQIVND (reference sequence). CDR3 length equals 16 residues. V lost 5 bases, J lost 2 bases, and 4 bases stayed unmatched.

The J gene is TRBJ2-5, the V gene TRBV5-1; D is perhaps TRBD1 (5 bases). The germline CDR1 and CDR2 sequences are SGHRS and YFSETQ. The CDR3 extends over 13 amino acids. V was trimmed by 4 bases and J by 1 base, leaving 8 bases between them. The CDR3 sequence: CASSVGLQETQYF. CDR3 sequence (DNA): TGCGCCAGCAGCGTGGGGCTCCAAGAGACCCAGTACTTC.

The chain uses TRBV6-5 and TRBJ1-1; D is undetermined. CDR1 is MNHEY and CDR2 is SVGAGI in the germline V gene. The CDR3 is 14 residues long. The V gene lost 2 bases and the J gene lost 5 bases, with 12 bases spanning the gap. The CDR3 bases are TGTGCCAGCAGTTACCGCCAGGCGGGGACTGAAGCTTTCTTT. This encodes CASSYRQAGTEAFF.

The rearrangement uses TRBV7-9 and TRBJ1-3; maybe TRBD1 (6 bases). The CDR3 consists of 15 residues. CDR1 and CDR2 from the germline V gene are SEHNR and FQNEAQ (reference sequence). Trimming cost V 1 base and J 11 bases, with 18 bases left between them. This chain's CDR3 is CASSLDGMRGPPIYF. The CDR3 DNA reads as TGTGCCAGCAGCTTAGATGGGATGCGGGGGCCCCCCATATATTTT.

The rearrangement links TRBV10-2 to TRBJ2-1, with TRBD1 matching over 7 bases. V was pared by 2 bases and J by 9 bases, with 7 bases of the junction left unmatched. The V gene's germline CDR1 is WSHSY and CDR2 SAAADI. The CDR3 contains 14 residues. CDR3 region: CASSETGTASEQFF. CDR3 DNA sequence: TGCGCCAGCAGTGAGACCGGGACAGCATCTGAGCAGTTCTTC.

The CDR3 here is CASNVGRGGSYGYTF. The CDR3 DNA reads as TGCGCCAGCAACGTTGGGAGAGGCGGATCCTATGGCTACACCTTC. The chain employs TRBV10-2 and TRBJ1-2; D is unclear. V lost 7 bases to trimming and J lost 4 bases, with 19 bases between them. The length of the CDR3 is 15 residues. CDR1 and CDR2 from the germline V gene are WSHSY and SAAADI.

The V call is TRBV5-6, the J call TRBJ1-4, with D possibly TRBD1 on 5 matching bases. Trimming pared 2 bases from V and 6 bases from J, leaving 17 bases between. The CDR3 has 16 amino acids. CDR1 is SGHDT, CDR2 YYEEEE, per germline. Here the CDR3 reads CASSFGLRTRDEKLFF. The DNA of the CDR3 is TGTGCCAGCAGCTTTGGCCTAAGGACAAGAGATGAAAAACTGTTTTTT. The whole variable domain, filled in from reference TRBV5-6 and TRBJ1-4, reads DAGVTQSPTHLIKTRGQQVTLRCSPKSGHDTVSWYQQALGQGPQFIFQYYEEEERQRGNFPDRFSGHQFPNYSSELNVNALLLGDSALYLCASSFGLRTRDEKLFFGSGTQLSVL.

The DNA for the CDR3 is TGTGCCAGCAGTTACACCGACAGACCCACAGATACGCAGTATTTT. Protein: CASSYTDRPTDTQYF. The J gene is TRBJ2-3, the V gene TRBV6-2 or TRBV6-3; a possible D gene is TRBD1 (5 bases). Trimming removed 2 bases from V and 2 bases from J, with 11 bases in between. The CDR3 consists of 15 residues. The V gene's germline CDR1 is MNHEY and CDR2 SVGEGT.

About this clone itself: Other DNA sequences within the sample encode an identical CDR3. V and J are TRBV6-5 and TRBJ1-5; D possibly corresponds to TRBD1 (6 bases). Germline V lookup: CDR1 MNHEY, CDR2 SVGAGI. V lost 2 bases, J lost 6 bases, and 11 bases lay in between. This CDR3 spans 14 amino acids. The CDR3 spells CASSYRRGGQPQHF. The DNA for the CDR3 is TGTGCCAGCAGTTACAGGAGGGGGGGTCAGCCCCAGCATTTT.

As regards this clone: One end of the junction varies from germline; a read error may be responsible. This rearrangement joins TRBV20-1 to TRBJ2-1; D is possibly TRBD2 (6 bases). CDR3 length: 11 amino acids. The germline CDR1 and CDR2 sequences are DFQATT and SNEGSKA (reference sequence). DNA of the CDR3: TGCAGTGCTAGAGTGTCGGGAGTGCGGGTCTTC. It yields the protein CSARVSGVRVF.

The chain uses TRBV11-2 and TRBJ2-5, with 7 bases aligning to TRBD1. Germline lookup yields CDR1 SGHAT and CDR2 FQNNGV. This CDR3 spans 15 amino acids. Trimming removed 4 bases from V and 0 bases from J; junction bases left unmatched: 5. As DNA, the CDR3 is TGTGCCAGCAGCTCCCGGACAGGAGACCAAGAGACCCAGTACTTC. This codes for CASSSRTGDQETQYF.

The CDR3 DNA reads as TGCAGCGTTGTCTGGACTAGCGGGAGGGCCCGTTACAATGAGCAGTTCTTC. Translation gives CSVVWTSGRARYNEQFF. The V and J genes are TRBV29-1 and TRBJ2-1; 15 nucleotides agree with TRBD2. V lost 4 bases to trimming and J lost 4 bases; unmatched junction nucleotides: 8. Per the germline V gene, CDR1 is SQVTM and CDR2 is ANQGSEA. The CDR3 is made up of 17 amino acids.

Remarks on this clone: Other DNA sequences within the sample encode an identical CDR3. CDR3 coding DNA: TGTGCCAGCAGCTCGCCTCAGGGCTCATACAATGAGCAGTTCTTC. Protein sequence: CASSSPQGSYNEQFF. The rearrangement joins TRBV7-9 to TRBJ2-1; TRBD1 might be the D (5 bases). CDR3 size: 15 residues. Trimming pared 4 bases from V and 4 bases from J, leaving 14 bases between. Germline CDR1 reads SEHNR; CDR2 reads FQNEAQ (reference sequence).

V and J are TRBV5-1 and TRBJ1-1, with 8 bases identical to TRBD1. Germline CDR1 is SGHRS and CDR2 is YFSETQ. The CDR3 loop spans 14 amino acids. V was pared by 4 bases and J by 9 bases, with 11 bases of the junction left unmatched. DNA of the CDR3: TGCGCCAGCAGCCCTATGGACAGGGAAAATCAAGCTTTCTTT. Translation gives CASSPMDRENQAFF.

The V call is TRBV3-1 (or the pseudogene TRBV3-2), the J call TRBJ2-4; 8 bases match TRBD1. With 0 bases clipped from V and 7 bases from J, the junction kept 11 bases outside the gene matches. The CDR3 length is 17 residues. Germline V CDR1 and CDR2: LGHDT, YNNKEL (reference sequence). In nucleotides, the CDR3 is TGTGCCAGCAGCCAAGATCTTGGCAGGGGGCGAAGTAACATTCAGTACTTC. It yields the protein CASSQDLGRGRSNIQYF.

The chain is built from TRBV5-6 and TRBJ1-2, with 7 bases identical to TRBD1. The CDR3 has 16 residues. Germline trimming cut 5 bases from V and 2 bases from J; bases unmatched to any gene: 12. CDR1 SGHDT and CDR2 YYEEEE come from the germline V gene. CDR3 in amino acids: CASRYRGSKPNYGYTF. For the CDR3, the DNA is TGTGCCAGCAGATACAGGGGAAGCAAACCGAACTATGGCTACACCTTC. Based on the CDR3 plus reference TRBV5-6 and TRBJ1-2, the full variable domain is DAGVTQSPTHLIKTRGQQVTLRCSPKSGHDTVSWYQQALGQGPQFIFQYYEEEERQRGNFPDRFSGHQFPNYSSELNVNALLLGDSALYLCASRYRGSKPNYGYTFGSGTRLTVV.

This sequence joins TRBV9 and TRBJ2-2, with 7 nucleotides matching TRBD2. Germline V gene data show CDR1 as SGDLS and CDR2 as YYNGEE. Trimming at V came to 0 bases and at J to 1 base, leaving 0 bases not matched to a gene. CDR3 length: 15 amino acids. The CDR3 loop is CASSVGGRNTGELFF. CDR3 bases: TGTGCCAGCAGCGTAGGCGGGAGGAACACCGGGGAGCTGTTTTTT.

This CDR3 is CASSQRTGVLESPLHF. CDR3 nucleotides: TGTGCCAGCAGCCAGAGAACAGGGGTTTTAGAATCACCCCTCCACTTT. This chain joins TRBV3-1 (or the pseudogene TRBV3-2) and TRBJ1-6, with 7 nucleotides matching TRBD1. Looked up from germline, CDR1 is LGHDT and CDR2 is YNNKEL (reference sequence). Trimming took 3 bases from V and 10 from J; bases not matched to a gene: 12. The CDR3 has 16 amino acids.

The chain couples TRBV11-2 to TRBJ2-1; possible D gene TRBD1, 6 bases. The CDR3 extends over 16 amino acids. Between the trimmed V and J ends, which lost 5 bases and 3 bases, there was a span of 17 bases. The germline CDR1 and CDR2 sequences are SGHAT and FQNNGV. The DNA for the CDR3 is TGTGCCAGCAGCGCCTTGAGACAGGAACACTACAATGAGCAGTTCTTC. Protein sequence: CASSALRQEHYNEQFF. The whole variable domain, remainder taken from reference TRBV11-2 and TRBJ2-1, is EAGVAQSPRYKIIEKRQSVAFWCNPISGHATLYWYQQILGQGPKLLIQFQNNGVVDDSQLPKDRFSAERLKGVDSTLKIQPAKLEDSAVYLCASSALRQEHYNEQFFGPGTRLTVL.

The rearrangement links TRBV29-1 to TRBJ1-5, with a tentative D call TRBD1 (5 bases). Trimming left V 6 bases short and J 5 bases short, with 14 bases between. The CDR3 has 13 amino acids. The germline V gene encodes CDR1 SQVTM and CDR2 ANQGSEA. CDR3 sequence reads: CSVQGAGDQPQHF. CDR3 nucleotides: TGCAGCGTGCAGGGTGCCGGAGATCAGCCCCAGCATTTT.

The CDR3 sequence: CATRTGNTGELFF. CDR3 nucleotide sequence: TGTGCCACCCGGACAGGGAACACCGGGGAGCTGTTTTTT. The V call is TRBV19, the J call TRBJ2-2; 7 nucleotides match TRBD1. The V segment lost 10 bases and the J segment 1 base; nucleotides outside the gene matches: 3. This CDR3 region has 13 residues. Germline CDR1 and CDR2: LNHDA and SQIVND (reference sequence).

The chain links TRBV15 to TRBJ2-5; possibly TRBD1 for D (5 bases). Germline V gene data show CDR1 as LNHNV and CDR2 as YYDKDF (reference sequence). The CDR3 extends over 15 amino acids. The V end was cut by 0 bases, the J end by 0 bases, with 8 bases between. The CDR3 spells CATSRDRGHQETQYF. The CDR3 nucleotides are TGTGCCACCAGCAGAGATAGGGGCCACCAAGAGACCCAGTACTTC.

V is TRBV5-1 and J is TRBJ1-5, with 7 bases matching TRBD1. The CDR3 sequence is 13 residues long. With 4 bases clipped from V and 9 bases from J, the junction kept 7 bases outside the gene matches. Per germline, CDR1 SGHRS and CDR2 YFSETQ. The CDR3 region has the DNA TGCGCCAGCAGCGTCGGACAGGCCGGGCCCCAGCATTTT. It yields the protein CASSVGQAGPQHF.

V gene TRBV7-2 combines with J gene TRBJ2-3, with D perhaps matching TRBD2 (6 bases). V shed 3 bases and J shed 2 bases, with 12 bases lying between them. Germline V gene data show CDR1 as SGHTA and CDR2 as FQGNSA. This CDR3 is built from 15 residues. CDR3 region: CASSLRDFDTDTQYF. CDR3 sequence (DNA): TGTGCCAGCAGCTTGCGGGACTTCGACACAGATACGCAGTATTTT.

This clone was seen a handful of times. The chain employs TRBV5-5 and TRBJ2-5; TRBD2 matches 13 bases. Germline-derived CDR1 and CDR2 are SGHKS and YYEKEE (reference sequence). V shed 0 bases and J 5 bases; nucleotides not matched to a gene: 7. The CDR3 covers 17 residues. The CDR3 DNA reads TGTGCCAGCAGCTTGGGGACTAGCGGGAGCTTTGAGGAGACCCAGTACTTC. It translates to CASSLGTSGSFEETQYF.

This chain connects TRBV28 to TRBJ1-1, with a weak D call TRBD1 (6 bases). The CDR3 totals 13 residues. V dropped 6 bases and J dropped 6 bases, with 14 bases sitting between them. The germline gives CDR1 MDHEN, CDR2 SYDVKM. Here the CDR3 reads CASRSYRDAEAFF. The DNA of the CDR3 is TGTGCCAGCAGGTCTTACAGGGACGCTGAAGCTTTCTTT.

The V call is TRBV10-3, the J call TRBJ2-2; TRBD1 is a possible D gene (6 bases). CDR1 ENHRY and CDR2 SYGVKD come from the germline V gene. V lost 1 base, J lost 2 bases, and 11 bases lay in between. This CDR3 has 16 residues. CDR3 region: CAISEWGTLNTGELFF. The CDR3 nucleotides read TGTGCCATCAGTGAGTGGGGGACACTAAACACCGGGGAGCTGTTTTTT.

The V gene is TRBV11-2, the J gene TRBJ1-3; 8 bases are shared with TRBD1. With 5 bases clipped from V and 2 bases from J, the junction kept 5 bases outside the gene matches. Germline V gene sequence: CDR1 SGHAT, CDR2 FQNNGV. This CDR3 has 15 amino acids. CDR3 sequence: CASSVFRGPGNTIYF. CDR3 sequence (DNA): TGTGCCAGCAGCGTCTTCAGGGGGCCTGGAAACACCATATATTTT.

V is TRBV5-1 and J is TRBJ2-3, with TRBD1 identical over 11 bases. After removal of 0 bases from V and 2 bases from J, the junction contained 2 bases not matched to a gene. Germline V CDR1 and CDR2: SGHRS, YFSETQ. This CDR3 comprises 16 residues. CDR3 nucleotides: TGCGCCAGCAGCTTGGTTGGACAGGGGGCCACAGATACGCAGTATTTT. Its protein product is CASSLVGQGATDTQYF. The entire variable domain, with the rest obtained from reference TRBV5-1 and TRBJ2-3, is as follows: KAGVTQTPRYLIKTRGQQVTLSCSPISGHRSVSWYQQTPGQGLQFLFEYFSETQRNKGNFPGRFSGRQFSNSRSEMNVSTLELGDSALYLCASSLVGQGATDTQYFGPGTRLTVL.

The rearrangement uses TRBV6-5 and TRBJ1-1; TRBD1 is a possible D gene (6 bases). The CDR3 totals 14 residues. Germline V gene sequence: CDR1 MNHEY, CDR2 SVGAGI. V was shortened by 6 bases and J by 5 bases, with 16 bases between the two germline ends. The CDR3 loop is CASREGGGRTEAFF. DNA of the CDR3: TGTGCCAGCAGGGAGGGCGGGGGGCGGACTGAAGCTTTCTTT.